These 25 T cell receptor beta chains were sequenced from one sample in a study of T cells in Graves' hyperthyroidism and ophthalmopathy. The source material, RNA transcripts, was used to amplify TCR beta CDR3 regions. An initial round of RT-PCR targeting the TCR CDR3 relied on the HTBI primer set. One entry per CDR3 protein, called by TCRdb with MiXCR from the multiplex PCR reads. The table includes around 200,000 distinct CDR3 sequences, around 19% detected once. The sample consisted of blood. The receptors stem from a man aged 40-50 years with Graves' hyperthyroidism.

This clonotype was observed at least ten times. CDR3 in DNA: TGCGCCAGCAGCTTACAGGGTGGCACTGAAGCTTTCTTT. Translation gives CASSLQGGTEAFF. V usage is TRBV5-1 and J usage is TRBJ1-1; perhaps TRBD1 as D (6 bases). CDR3 size: 13 residues. Trimming took off 2 bases at V and 4 bases at J, with 9 bases between the two ends. Germline CDR1 SGHRS, CDR2 YFSETQ.

This clonotype was picked up one time. This chain connects TRBV4-3 to TRBJ2-2; TRBD1 matches at 7 bases. This CDR3 has 15 amino acids. Germline loops: CDR1 LGHNA, CDR2 YSLEER. J gave up 6 bases and V 2 bases, and 6 bases lay outside the gene matches. CDR3 DNA sequence: TGCGCCAGCAGCCAACAAAACAGGGGAGCCGGGGAGCTGTTTTTT. Translation gives CASSQQNRGAGELFF.

Ten or more counts support this clonotype. This chain's CDR3 is CASSFSVPYEQYF. In DNA, the CDR3 is TGTGCCAGCAGTTTCTCCGTTCCCTACGAGCAGTACTTC. The chain joins TRBV28 to TRBJ2-7; D gene ambiguous. Germline V gene sequence: CDR1 MDHEN, CDR2 SYDVKM. The V end was cut by 3 bases, the J end by 2 bases, with 8 bases between. The CDR3 runs 13 residues.

This clonotype has at least ten counts. The chain employs TRBV5-1 and TRBJ2-1, with a possible D match to TRBD1 (6 bases). CDR1 SGHRS and CDR2 YFSETQ come from the germline V gene. The length of the CDR3 is 14 residues. V was pared by 1 base and J by 6 bases, with 11 bases between. This chain's CDR3 is CASSLQGTPNEQFF. In DNA form, the CDR3 reads TGCGCCAGCAGCTTGCAGGGGACGCCCAATGAGCAGTTCTTC.

This clonotype was seen ten or more times. This chain joins TRBV11-2 and TRBJ2-4; D call uncertain. Per the germline V gene, CDR1 is SGHAT and CDR2 is FQNNGV. The CDR3 runs 14 residues. V gave up 0 bases and J gave up 6 bases, with 9 bases separating them. Here the CDR3 reads CASSLDTGPNIQYF. CDR3 bases: TGTGCCAGCAGCTTAGATACCGGGCCAAACATTCAGTACTTC. Together with reference TRBV11-2 and TRBJ2-4, the CDR3 gives the full variable domain: EAGVAQSPRYKIIEKRQSVAFWCNPISGHATLYWYQQILGQGPKLLIQFQNNGVVDDSQLPKDRFSAERLKGVDSTLKIQPAKLEDSAVYLCASSLDTGPNIQYFGAGTRLSVL.

This clonotype was observed a few times. The chain joins TRBV4-2 to TRBJ2-7; 8 bases fit TRBD2. The CDR3 is made up of 14 amino acids. Germline V gene data show CDR1 as LGHNA and CDR2 as YNFKEQ. V dropped 1 base and J dropped 1; count of bases not matched to a gene: 0. The CDR3 nucleotides read TGTGCCAGCAGCCAAGGCGGGGGGTCCTACGAGCAGTACTTC. This encodes CASSQGGGSYEQYF.

This clonotype was seen many times. The rearrangement uses TRBV20-1 and TRBJ2-7; 9 nucleotides match TRBD1. This CDR3 is built from 12 residues. The germline V gene encodes CDR1 DFQATT and CDR2 SNEGSKA (reference sequence). The V and J ends lost 6 bases and 2 bases, in that order; junction bases with no gene match: 2. Here the CDR3 reads CSARQGAYEQYF. The CDR3 DNA reads as TGCAGTGCAAGACAGGGGGCCTACGAGCAGTACTTC.

This clonotype appeared many times. CDR3 in amino acids: CASSLDRGSTNTEAFF. The CDR3 bases are TGTGCCAGCAGCCTTGACAGGGGCTCTACGAACACTGAAGCTTTCTTT. The chain uses TRBV7-9 and TRBJ1-1, with TRBD1 matching 8 bases. The CDR3 spans 16 residues. Germline V gene sequence: CDR1 SEHNR, CDR2 FQNEAQ (reference sequence). V trimming: 5 bases; J trimming: 1 base; junction bases outside the gene matches: 9.

The CDR3 nucleotides read TGTGCCAGCAGTTTTGATAATTCACCCCTCCACTTT. Its translation: CASSFDNSPLHF. The rearrangement joins TRBV28 to TRBJ1-6; D unresolved. Germline V gives CDR1 MDHEN, CDR2 SYDVKM. The ends were cut back, 3 bases at V and 5 bases at J, with 2 bases in the middle. CDR3 length: 12 residues.

This chain uses TRBV27 with TRBJ2-1; 7 bases line up with TRBD2. Unmatched junction bases numbered 6, after V lost 5 bases and J lost 2 bases. This CDR3 comprises 15 residues. CDR1 is MNHEY and CDR2 is SMNVEV in the germline V gene (reference sequence). The CDR3 region is CASSLRGTTYNEQFF. The CDR3 nucleotides are TGTGCCAGCAGTCTGCGGGGGACCACCTACAATGAGCAGTTCTTC.

In its sample, this clonotype was seen many times. The chain is built from TRBV20-1 and TRBJ2-5; TRBD2 aligns across 10 bases. The CDR3 contains 14 residues. The ends lost 3 bases at V and 6 bases at J; junction bases unmatched: 7. Germline CDR1 and CDR2: DFQATT and SNEGSKA (reference sequence). The CDR3 DNA is TGCAGTGCTAGGGTAGCGGGGGGCCGACAGACCCAGTACTTC. Translating gives CSARVAGGRQTQYF.

J is TRBJ2-7 and V is TRBV20-1; D may be TRBD1 (6 bases). V was trimmed by 6 bases and J by 3 bases, leaving 12 bases between them. This CDR3 region has 12 residues. CDR1 and CDR2 (germline): DFQATT, SNEGSKA (reference sequence). The DNA of the CDR3 is TGCAGTGCCTCTCGAGGGGGCTACGAGCAGTACTTC. Translation: CSASRGGYEQYF.

This clonotype has ten or more counts. This rearrangement joins TRBV20-1 to TRBJ2-4, with 7 nucleotides matching TRBD2. The CDR3 runs 13 residues. V trimming: 5 bases; J trimming: 6 bases; junction bases outside the gene matches: 7. CDR1 is DFQATT, CDR2 SNEGSKA, per germline (reference sequence). In DNA, the CDR3 is TGCAGTGCTCTAGCGGATTCGGGAAACATTCAGTACTTC. It specifies CSALADSGNIQYF.

This clonotype was counted between two and nine times. The chain recombines TRBV10-3 with TRBJ2-6; TRBD1 aligns across 7 bases. Germline assignment: CDR1 ENHRY and CDR2 SYGVKD. Trimming cost V 7 bases and J 0 bases; bases outside gene matches: 6. This CDR3 has 16 residues. The CDR3 DNA reads as TGTGCCATCAATAGGGACAGTGTCTCTGGGGCCAACGTCCTGACTTTC. The encoded protein is CAINRDSVSGANVLTF.

This clonotype was counted between two and nine times. A much larger clone differs by one base, so this may be a read error. The chain joins TRBV5-8 to TRBJ2-7; 9 positions agree with TRBD1. Germline V gives CDR1 SGHTS, CDR2 YDEGEE. The CDR3 sequence is 14 residues long. CDR3 protein: CASSGDRASYERYF. CDR3 nucleotide sequence: TGTGCCAGCAGCGGGGACAGGGCATCCTACGAGCGGTACTTC.

This clonotype was seen a handful of times. The chain has TRBV18 and TRBJ1-1; 11 nucleotides line up with TRBD1. The ends lost 5 bases at V and 3 bases at J; junction bases unmatched: 2. CDR1 is KGHSH and CDR2 is LQKENI in the germline V gene. This CDR3 comprises 14 residues. CDR3 protein: CASSGGQGDTEAFF. DNA for the CDR3: TGTGCCAGCTCAGGGGGACAGGGGGACACTGAAGCTTTCTTT.

This clonotype has just a few counts. This sequence joins TRBV5-6 and TRBJ1-5; maybe TRBD1 (5 bases). The CDR3 has 12 amino acids. V was trimmed by 2 bases and J by 8 bases, leaving 8 bases between them. Germline V gives CDR1 SGHDT, CDR2 YYEEEE. DNA for the CDR3: TGTGCCAGCAGCTTTGAAGGGGAGCCCCAGCATTTT. It yields the protein CASSFEGEPQHF.

This clonotype came up many times. The chain has TRBV5-5 and TRBJ2-1, with TRBD1 identical over 9 bases. Germline trimming cut 3 bases from V and 7 bases from J; bases unmatched to any gene: 8. The CDR3 runs to 15 residues. Per germline, CDR1 SGHKS and CDR2 YYEKEE (reference sequence). In nucleotides, the CDR3 is TGTGCCAGCAGCTCAACCGGGACAGGGAGAAATGAGCAGTTCTTC. The encoded protein is CASSSTGTGRNEQFF.

V and J are TRBV3-1 and TRBJ2-7; no clear D. Germline V gene data show CDR1 as LGHDT and CDR2 as YNNKEL (reference sequence). V was clipped by 6 bases and J by 7 bases, with 13 bases between them. The CDR3 sequence is 12 residues long. This CDR3 reads CASSSQPGEQYF. The CDR3 DNA reads TGTGCCAGCAGTTCCCAGCCCGGGGAGCAGTACTTC.

Many counts were recorded for this clonotype. The V and J genes are TRBV2 and TRBJ2-1; TRBD2 matches at 10 bases. The CDR3 extends over 16 amino acids. J gave up 2 bases and V 6 bases, and 7 bases lay outside the gene matches. Germline CDR1 and CDR2: SNHLY and FYNNEI. The CDR3 loop reads CASRTVAGGAYNEQFF. In DNA form, the CDR3 reads TGTGCCAGCAGGACGGTAGCGGGGGGAGCCTACAATGAGCAGTTCTTC.

This clonotype occurred many times. The chain carries TRBV2 and TRBJ2-1; 7 positions agree with TRBD2. Per the germline V gene, CDR1 is SNHLY and CDR2 is FYNNEI. Trimming cost V 7 bases and J 2 bases; bases outside gene matches: 8. The CDR3 runs to 15 residues. CDR3 bases: TGTGCCAGCACCTTGGGAGGGTCTGCCTACAATGAGCAGTTCTTC. It specifies CASTLGGSAYNEQFF.

There are many counts of this clonotype. The chain employs TRBV2 and TRBJ1-1, with D possibly being TRBD1 (5 bases). The CDR3 is made up of 14 amino acids. CDR1 and CDR2 (germline): SNHLY, FYNNEI. The V end lost 4 bases, the J end lost 2 bases, and 11 bases lay between the germline ends. Here the CDR3 reads CASSGQLLNTEAFF. The CDR3 nucleotides read TGTGCCAGCAGTGGACAGCTATTAAACACTGAAGCTTTCTTT.

At least ten counts were recorded for this clonotype. V and J are TRBV7-3 and TRBJ2-7; D unclear. V was clipped by 5 bases and J by 6 bases, with 14 bases between them. This CDR3 is built from 13 residues. The germline CDR1 and CDR2 sequences are SGHTA and FQGTGA. DNA for the CDR3: TGTGCCAGCAGCGCCTTCCTAGGTTCCGAGCAGTACTTC. It yields the protein CASSAFLGSEQYF. Together with reference TRBV7-3 and TRBJ2-7, the CDR3 gives the full variable domain: GAGVSQTPSNKVTEKGKYVELRCDPISGHTALYWYRQSLGQGPEFLIYFQGTGAADDSGLPNDRFFAVRPEGSVSTLKIQRTERGDSAVYLCASSAFLGSEQYFGPGTRLTVT.

This chain connects TRBV19 to TRBJ1-1; 9 bases match TRBD1. From germline, CDR1 is LNHDA and CDR2 SQIVND (reference sequence). This CDR3 is 14 amino acids long. Germline trimming cut 6 bases from V and 1 base from J; bases unmatched to any gene: 3. CDR3 nucleotide sequence: TGTGCCAGTAGGGGACAGGGTCCGAACACTGAAGCTTTCTTT. This sequence encodes CASRGQGPNTEAFF.

A few counts support this clonotype. The V gene is TRBV7-3, the J gene TRBJ2-2; possibly TRBD1 or TRBD2 for D (6 bases each). Germline V gene lookup returns CDR1 SGHTA and CDR2 FQGTGA. The CDR3 contains 14 residues. Deletions cut 1 base from V and 6 bases from J, with 9 bases between. The CDR3 is CASSLNGGPGELFF. The DNA for the CDR3 is TGTGCCAGCAGCTTAAATGGGGGGCCCGGGGAGCTGTTTTTT.